This T cell receptor beta chain is drawn from a study of control samples from healthy donors and cancer patients. This clone was seen a few times. This table comes from immunoSEQ multiplex PCR, and its TCRdb copy is limited to in-frame clones, with some not included. The sample holds approximately 20,000 clones; around four fifths are singletons and the top ten take 25% to 30%. The sequence was collected from a woman in her 70s with lung cancer. Sample: PBMCs.

CDR3: CASSAPKVLSYNEQFF. The CDR3 coding sequence is TGTGCCAGCAGCGCCCCGAAGGTCCTATCCTACAATGAGCAGTTCTTC. V is TRBV11-2 and J is TRBJ2-1; D remains ambiguous. Germline-derived CDR1 and CDR2 are SGHAT and FQNNGV. Trimming removed 5 bases at V and 1 base at J, with 15 bases between. CDR3 length: 16 residues.